This entry describes one T cell receptor (beta chain). CDR1 and CDR2 (germline): MNHEY, SMNVEV (reference sequence). V lost 6 bases, J lost 4 bases, and 19 bases lay in between. This CDR3 is built from 16 residues. The method was immunoSEQ multiplex PCR; TCRdb's version includes in-frame clones alone and lacks a portion of them. Counted here are roughly 15,000 clones, around 86% occurring once; the ten biggest clones make up 10% to 15%. This specimen comes from a study of technical replicates of blood from several donors. Specimen: PBMCs. The V gene is TRBV27, the J gene TRBJ2-1; TRBD2 is a possible D gene (6 bases). This sequence originates from a human donor in good health. The CDR3 DNA is TGTGCCAGCAGATCGGGACTGGCGGGGCCTTACAATGAGCAGTTCTTC. It translates to CASRSGLAGPYNEQFF.